This T cell receptor (beta chain) originates from a study of cytomegalovirus exposure and HLA in healthy donors. Overall study results and limits: When analyzed later, a missense DCLRE1C variant was found to be linked to TCR beta V- and J-gene trimming. There were some public TCRs occurring in many donors, but most TCR sequences were rare. Cytomegalovirus association was listed for under 200 TCR beta chains.

Both 60 Vbeta primers and 13 Jbeta primers went into the PCR. Data came from immunoSEQ multiplex PCR; TCRdb stores just in-frame clones and leaves some out. The sample yields 150,000 or so clones, 65% to 85% seen once. Unrecorded immune exposure was likely among donors, who were nominally healthy when sampled. About this clone: Its antigen is still unknown.

The CDR3 contains 16 residues. V lost 2 bases and J lost 3; bases outside the gene matches: 7. From germline, CDR1 is SGHTA and CDR2 FQGNSA. The sequence came from a woman aged 40 to 49 in good health and CMV-seropositive. The V and J genes are TRBV7-2 and TRBJ1-1; 9 bases match TRBD1. The sample was PBMCs. The CDR3 region has the DNA TGTGCCAGCAGCTTATACCCCGGGACAGGGCACACTGAAGCTTTCTTT. Translated: CASSLYPGTGHTEAFF.